This T cell receptor beta chain emerged from a study of blood T cell repertoires in COVID-19. Turning to the study itself: From the United States, Italy and Spain came samples of acute and convalescent COVID-19. T cells, B-cell-depleted T cells, or PBMCs provided the cDNA or gDNA that served as material.

Trimming removed 6 bases at V and 4 bases at J, with 10 bases between. The CDR3 contains 13 residues. Germline V gene lookup returns CDR1 KGHSH and CDR2 LQKENI. In the source study's methods: Researchers report that nucleated cell counts were estimated from reference gene primer amplification. The repertoire was sequenced with immunoSEQ multiplex PCR; TCRdb's copy has only in-frame clones and lacks some. The D gene and trimming were derived from the DNA, and the V and J assignments and clone size from that table. This sample carries over 100,000 clones, roughly three quarters of them seen once, and the ten largest clones take about 1.9%.

This rearrangement joins TRBV18 to TRBJ1-5, with D uncertain. The sequenced sample consisted of peripheral blood. The receptor was derived from a woman in her 70s with acute or convalescent COVID-19. CDR3: CASSPGENQPQHF. DNA for the CDR3: TGTGCCAGCTCCCCCGGGGAAAATCAGCCCCAGCATTTT.